These 17 T cell receptor beta chains were sequenced from one sample in a study of blood T cell repertoires in COVID-19. Here immunoSEQ multiplex PCR was the method, and the copy in TCRdb shows in-frame clones only, minus some. The sample has 100,000 or so clones, approximately 92% seen once. The sequenced sample consisted of peripheral blood. The receptors derive from a man between 18 and 35 years old with acute or convalescent COVID-19.

The chain links TRBV6-5 to TRBJ1-5; tentative D call: TRBD1 (5 bases). Germline CDR1 MNHEY, CDR2 SVGAGI. This CDR3 region has 13 residues. Deletions cut 6 bases from V and 3 bases from J, with 9 bases between. In DNA, the CDR3 is TGTGCCAGCAGAAGACAGTTCAATCAGCCCCAGCATTTT. It translates to CASRRQFNQPQHF.

The gene calls are TRBV3-1 (or the pseudogene TRBV3-2) and TRBJ1-4, with TRBD1 matching over 8 bases. CDR1 is LGHDT and CDR2 is YNNKEL in the germline V gene (reference sequence). The CDR3 is 17 residues long. J gave up 4 bases and V 5 bases, and 12 bases lay outside the gene matches. CDR3 region: CASSSQFQTGGNEKLFF. The CDR3 DNA reads as TGTGCCAGCAGCTCGCAATTTCAAACAGGGGGTAATGAAAAACTGTTTTTT.

This rearrangement joins TRBV2 to TRBJ2-7; 10 positions agree with TRBD1. Per the germline V gene, CDR1 is SNHLY and CDR2 is FYNNEI. Trimming at V came to 7 bases and at J to 4 bases, leaving 7 bases not matched to a gene. The CDR3 is 14 amino acids. The CDR3 loop reads CASTPGTGAYEQYF. DNA for the CDR3: TGTGCCAGCACACCCGGGACAGGGGCATACGAGCAGTACTTC.

This clone has only one observation. The V and J genes are TRBV5-1 and TRBJ2-2, with 13 bases identical to TRBD2. This CDR3 is built from 16 residues. Losses at the gene ends were 1 base for V and 6 bases for J; bases not matched to a gene: 3. CDR1 and CDR2 (germline): SGHRS, YFSETQ. The CDR3, as DNA: TGCGCCAGCAGCTTGAGACTAGCGGGAGGTGCCGGGGAGCTGTTTTTT. Translation gives CASSLRLAGGAGELFF.

This chain links TRBV6-5 with TRBJ1-5, with a tentative D call TRBD1 (5 bases). The CDR3 sequence is 15 residues long. Germline V gives CDR1 MNHEY, CDR2 SVGAGI. V shed 2 bases and J shed 1 base, with 9 bases lying between them. The DNA for the CDR3 is TGTGCCAGCAGTTACGTCGGGGGGAGCAATCAGCCCCAGCATTTT. It codes for CASSYVGGSNQPQHF.

This clone was seen a single time. The V call is TRBV10-2, the J call TRBJ1-6, with a possible D match to TRBD1 (6 bases). Trimming cost V 7 bases and J 6 bases, with 13 bases left between them. The V gene's germline CDR1 is WSHSY and CDR2 SAAADI. The CDR3 length is 14 residues. Written as DNA, the CDR3 is TGCGCCAGCACCAGACAGGACCTTAATTCACCCCTCCACTTT. Translated, it gives CASTRQDLNSPLHF.

V usage is TRBV27 and J usage is TRBJ2-3; no definite D call. Germline assignment: CDR1 MNHEY and CDR2 SMNVEV (reference sequence). The CDR3 has 14 residues. V lost 4 bases and J 4 bases, leaving 12 bases between the germline ends. The CDR3 region is CASSSPGRADTQYF. In nucleotides, the CDR3 is TGTGCCAGCAGTTCCCCGGGTCGGGCAGATACGCAGTATTTT.

DNA for the CDR3: TGCGCCAGCACGGGGGGGACAGGGGACTACGAGCAGTACTTC. Encoded protein: CASTGGTGDYEQYF. V gene TRBV5-1 combines with J gene TRBJ2-7; the match to TRBD1 covers 10 bases. CDR1 and CDR2 (germline): SGHRS, YFSETQ. This CDR3 is 14 amino acids long. The V segment lost 6 bases and the J segment 3 bases; nucleotides outside the gene matches: 6.

This chain uses TRBV11-2 with TRBJ2-2, with D perhaps matching TRBD1 (5 bases). V lost 2 bases and J lost 1, with 8 bases in between. The germline V gene has CDR1 SGHAT and CDR2 FQNNGV. The CDR3 sequence is 15 residues long. The CDR3 DNA reads as TGTGCCAGCAGCTTAATTAGGGGGAACACCGGGGAGCTGTTTTTT. It is translated as CASSLIRGNTGELFF.

The gene calls are TRBV5-1 and TRBJ2-7; maybe TRBD2 (5 bases). This CDR3 contains 16 residues. Germline CDR1 and CDR2: SGHRS and YFSETQ. Trimming shortened V by 2 bases and J by 3 bases, and 18 bases separated the two germline ends. The CDR3 DNA is TGCGCCAGCAGCTTTAGCGACGAGATGAGATACTACGAGCAGTACTTC. Protein: CASSFSDEMRYYEQYF. The full variable domain, its missing parts supplied by reference TRBV5-1 and TRBJ2-7, is KAGVTQTPRYLIKTRGQQVTLSCSPISGHRSVSWYQQTPGQGLQFLFEYFSETQRNKGNFPGRFSGRQFSNSRSEMNVSTLELGDSALYLCASSFSDEMRYYEQYFGPGTRLTVT.

CDR3 sequence reads: CASSISGRDTDTQYF. The CDR3 DNA reads TGTGCCAGCAGTATTAGCGGGAGGGATACAGATACGCAGTATTTT. The chain recombines TRBV27 with TRBJ2-3, with 11 positions matching TRBD2. With 5 bases clipped from V and 3 bases from J, the junction kept 4 bases outside the gene matches. Germline loops: CDR1 MNHEY, CDR2 SMNVEV (reference sequence). The CDR3 totals 15 residues.

The V gene is TRBV2, the J gene TRBJ1-1; 11 bases are a match to TRBD1. The CDR3 has 17 residues. V trimming: 0 bases; J trimming: 3 bases; junction bases outside the gene matches: 6. CDR1 is SNHLY, CDR2 FYNNEI, per germline. The CDR3 spells CASSEAPGQGVYTEAFF. As DNA, the CDR3 is TGTGCCAGCAGTGAAGCGCCGGGACAGGGGGTGTACACTGAAGCTTTCTTT.

The chain joins TRBV27 to TRBJ1-2; a weak D match, TRBD1 (6 bases). Per the germline V gene, CDR1 is MNHEY and CDR2 is SMNVEV (reference sequence). This CDR3 has 13 amino acids. V lost 2 bases, J lost 8 bases, and 12 bases lay in between. The CDR3 loop is CASSLTGFEGYTF. The CDR3 nucleotides are TGTGCCAGCAGTTTAACAGGGTTTGAAGGCTACACCTTC.

The chain couples TRBV6-6 to TRBJ1-1; 8 positions match TRBD1. The CDR3 length is 14 residues. The V and J ends lost 4 bases and 1 base, in that order; junction bases with no gene match: 2. Germline CDR1 MNHNY, CDR2 SVGAGI (reference sequence). In DNA form, the CDR3 reads TGTGCCAGCAGTTTGGACAGGGCGAACACTGAAGCTTTCTTT. Translation: CASSLDRANTEAFF.

The chain is built from TRBV6-5 and TRBJ2-1, with a possible D match to TRBD2 (6 bases). From germline, CDR1 is MNHEY and CDR2 SVGAGI. The CDR3 is 15 residues long. V gave up 0 bases and J gave up 7 bases, with 13 bases separating them. The CDR3 protein is CASSYSGGIKNEQFF. The CDR3 region has the DNA TGTGCCAGCAGTTACTCGGGCGGGATAAAGAATGAGCAGTTCTTC.

The CDR3 bases are TGCGCCAGCAGCCGAAACAAGATGGCAGCGGGAGAATTCACCGGGGAGCTGTTTTTT. Translation gives CASSRNKMAAGEFTGELFF. The chain combines TRBV5-1 with TRBJ2-2, with 8 bases that match TRBD2. V lost 4 bases to trimming and J lost 4 bases; unmatched junction nucleotides: 18. The CDR3 runs to 19 residues. Germline loops: CDR1 SGHRS, CDR2 YFSETQ.

In DNA form, the CDR3 reads TGCAGCGTTCGCGTTAGCGGGGCTAACACCGGGGAGCTGTTTTTT. This translates into CSVRVSGANTGELFF. V and J are TRBV29-1 and TRBJ2-2; 8 nucleotides match TRBD2. In germline, CDR1 is SQVTM, CDR2 ANQGSEA. CDR3 size: 15 residues. V lost 5 bases to trimming and J lost 2 bases; unmatched junction nucleotides: 7.